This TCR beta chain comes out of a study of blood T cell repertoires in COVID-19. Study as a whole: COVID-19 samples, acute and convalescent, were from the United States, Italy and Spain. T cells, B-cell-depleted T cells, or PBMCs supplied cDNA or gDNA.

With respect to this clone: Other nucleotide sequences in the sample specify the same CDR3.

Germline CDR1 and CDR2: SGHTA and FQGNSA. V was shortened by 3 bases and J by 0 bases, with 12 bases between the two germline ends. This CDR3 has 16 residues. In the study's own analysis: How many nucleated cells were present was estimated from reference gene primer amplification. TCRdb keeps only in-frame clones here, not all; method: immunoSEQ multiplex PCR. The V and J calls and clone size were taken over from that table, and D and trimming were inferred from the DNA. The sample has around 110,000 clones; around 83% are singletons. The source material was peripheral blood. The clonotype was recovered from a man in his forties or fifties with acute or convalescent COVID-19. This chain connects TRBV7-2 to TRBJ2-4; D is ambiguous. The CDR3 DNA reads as TGTGCCAGCAGCTTCAGTGGAGTCCTAGCCAAAAACATTCAGTACTTC. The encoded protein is CASSFSGVLAKNIQYF. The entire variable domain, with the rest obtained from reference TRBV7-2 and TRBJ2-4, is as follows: GAGVSQSPSNKVTEKGKDVELRCDPISGHTALYWYRQSLGQGLEFLIYFQGNSAPDKSGLPSDRFSAERTGGSVSTLTIQRTQQEDSAVYLCASSFSGVLAKNIQYFGAGTRLSVL.